One sample yielded the 13 T cell receptor beta chains listed below, sequenced in a study of CD8 T cells in Susac syndrome. Reverse transcription of roughly 0.5 to 1 ug RNA was carried out with random hexamers. TCRdb re-called the immunoSEQ multiplex PCR reads through MiXCR, storing one row per CDR3 protein. The sample has about 77,000 distinct CDR3 sequences; around 93% are singletons. Source material: CD4+ T cells from PBMCs. Source of these receptors: a human donor with Susac syndrome.

The chain recombines TRBV5-4 with TRBJ2-5; 7 nucleotides line up with TRBD1. The J segment lost 5 bases and the V segment lost 3 bases, leaving 4 bases of the junction unmatched. The CDR3 consists of 13 residues. Per germline, CDR1 SGHNT and CDR2 YYREEE (reference sequence). The chain's CDR3 is CASSSGTAETQYF. The CDR3 coding sequence is TGTGCCAGCAGCTCTGGGACAGCGGAGACCCAGTACTTC.

The chain combines TRBV20-1 with TRBJ1-6; no clear D. This CDR3 spans 13 amino acids. Germline V CDR1 and CDR2: DFQATT, SNEGSKA (reference sequence). Trimming took 2 bases from V and 7 from J, leaving 9 bases between them. The CDR3 DNA reads as TGCAGTGCTAGACACAATCAAAATTCACCCCTCCACTTT. It codes for CSARHNQNSPLHF.

This CDR3 reads CASSLFALAGGPYNEQFF. The CDR3 region has the DNA TGTGCCAGCAGTTTATTCGCGTTAGCGGGGGGACCCTACAATGAGCAGTTCTTC. V and J are TRBV27 and TRBJ2-1; 10 positions agree with TRBD2. This CDR3 comprises 18 residues. The V and J ends lost 1 base and 2 bases, in that order; junction bases with no gene match: 8. Germline-derived CDR1 and CDR2 are MNHEY and SMNVEV (reference sequence).

This clonotype was counted a single time. The V call is TRBV2, the J call TRBJ2-7, with TRBD1 identical over 11 bases. V shed 5 bases, J shed 6 bases, and the junction held 9 bases outside the gene matches. CDR3 length: 15 amino acids. Germline assignment: CDR1 SNHLY and CDR2 FYNNEI. The CDR3, as DNA: TGTGCCAGCAGTTTTGGACAGGGGGCAGGGGTCGAGCAGTACTTC. Its translation is CASSFGQGAGVEQYF.

This clonotype showed up just once. The CDR3 loop is CASSLGVRTTGEKLFF. The DNA for the CDR3 is TGTGCCAGCAGCTTAGGAGTCCGAACCACGGGAGAAAAACTGTTTTTT. The J gene is TRBJ1-4, the V gene TRBV7-9; no firm D call. V dropped 1 base and J dropped 8 bases, with 17 bases sitting between them. CDR1 is SEHNR, CDR2 FQNEAQ, per germline (reference sequence). The CDR3 loop spans 16 amino acids.

The chain uses TRBV2 and TRBJ1-3; D is unclear. The V gene's germline CDR1 is SNHLY and CDR2 FYNNEI. The CDR3 has 14 residues. The V gene lost 6 bases and the J gene lost 2 bases, with 11 bases spanning the gap. The CDR3 DNA follows: TGTGCCAGCAGGGCAGACCAGACTGGAAACACCATATATTTT. Translated, it gives CASRADQTGNTIYF.

This chain joins TRBV20-1 and TRBJ1-1; unclear D gene. Germline V gene data show CDR1 as DFQATT and CDR2 as SNEGSKA (reference sequence). CDR3 length: 14 residues. V lost 7 bases and J 1 base, leaving 16 bases between the germline ends. The CDR3 sequence is CSVLPVVANTEAFF. The DNA of the CDR3 is TGCAGTGTTCTCCCCGTTGTTGCGAACACTGAAGCTTTCTTT.

The rearrangement joins TRBV27 to TRBJ2-5; 10 bases agree with TRBD2. CDR3 length equals 19 residues. J lost 5 bases, V lost 4 bases, and 19 bases had no gene match. Germline V CDR1 and CDR2: MNHEY, SMNVEV (reference sequence). Written as DNA, the CDR3 is TGTGCCAGCAGTTCTCCTTTCGGGTCAAGCGGGAGGGCCTCCGAGACCCAGTACTTC. It specifies CASSSPFGSSGRASETQYF.

This clonotype came up once. V and J are TRBV6-5 and TRBJ1-2, with D perhaps TRBD1 (5 bases). The germline V and J ends were trimmed by 4 bases and 7 bases, with 7 bases remaining between them. Germline V gene data show CDR1 as MNHEY and CDR2 as SVGAGI. The CDR3 length is 11 residues. CDR3 in amino acids: CASSSGLGYTF. The DNA for the CDR3 is TGTGCCAGCAGTTCAGGGCTTGGCTACACCTTC.

The J gene is TRBJ1-1, the V gene TRBV5-1; D not resolved. The V end lost 4 bases, the J end lost 5 bases, and 15 bases lay between the germline ends. This CDR3 has 14 residues. Germline CDR1 reads SGHRS; CDR2 reads YFSETQ. CDR3 nucleotide sequence: TGCGCCAGCAGCCAGGACTCTCTGGGTACTGAAGCTTTCTTT. Amino acids: CASSQDSLGTEAFF.

The genes are TRBV7-8 and TRBJ1-3, with unresolved D. The CDR3 is 13 amino acids. The V end was cut by 1 base, the J end by 6 bases, with 7 bases between. Per the germline V gene, CDR1 is SGHVS and CDR2 is FQNEAQ. The CDR3 region has the DNA TGTGCCAGCAGCTTAGGTGGTCCAAACACCATATATTTT. It yields the protein CASSLGGPNTIYF.

J is TRBJ2-7 and V is TRBV6-2 or TRBV6-3; no clear D gene. The CDR3 extends over 13 amino acids. Germline V gives CDR1 MNHEY, CDR2 SVGEGT. V was trimmed by 8 bases and J by 2 bases, leaving 13 bases between them. Here the CDR3 reads CASDGKQTYEQYF. CDR3 DNA sequence: TGTGCCAGCGATGGGAAACAGACCTACGAGCAGTACTTC.

The rearrangement joins TRBV3-1 to TRBJ1-4; a weak D match, TRBD1 (5 bases). The CDR3 sequence is 14 residues long. The germline CDR1 and CDR2 sequences are LGHDT and YNNKEL (reference sequence). V was cut by 5 bases and J by 8 bases, with 15 bases left in between. Here the CDR3 reads CASSFQGREEKLFF. CDR3 in DNA: TGTGCCAGCAGCTTCCAGGGACGCGAGGAAAAACTGTTTTTT.